The rows below give T cell receptor beta chains drawn from one sample of a study of blood T cell repertoires in COVID-19. Measured with immunoSEQ multiplex PCR; TCRdb has only the in-frame clones, and not every one. This table holds more than 95,000 clones, around 82% found once. The sequencing input was peripheral blood. The receptors here all came from a man older than 75 with active or convalescent COVID-19. Each CDR3 is given with its conserved first and last residue. A D gene is named only where the DNA matches it firmly. Only some rows state a clone size, as once, few, many or a class for expanded clones.

cdr3_nt,cdr3_aa,j_call,clone_size,v_call,d_call
TGTGCCAGCTCACCCGGACTAGCGGGGGGGCTAGATACGCAGTATTTT,CASSPGLAGGLDTQYF,TRBJ2-3,NA,TRBV18,TRBD2
TGTGCCAGCAGTCCCCAGATACAGTCCTACGAGCAGTACTTC,CASSPQIQSYEQYF,TRBJ2-7,NA,TRBV27,NA
TGTGCCAGCAGCTTAGAGGGAGGCCGAGTTGAAGCTTTCTTT,CASSLEGGRVEAFF,TRBJ1-1,NA,TRBV7-6,NA
TGTGCCAGCAGTCTAGACAGGGCTGGCTACACCTTC,CASSLDRAGYTF,TRBJ1-2,once,TRBV12-3/TRBV12-4,TRBD1
TGTGCCAGCAGCCTGGGGCAGGGGGCCAGGACTAATGAAAAACTGTTTTTT,CASSLGQGARTNEKLFF,TRBJ1-4,NA,TRBV4-2,TRBD1
TGTGCCAGCACTCACGGGGGGGGGTACGAGCAGTACTTC,CASTHGGGYEQYF,TRBJ2-7,NA,TRBV6-6,TRBD2
TGTGCCAGTAGTTTCCCAGGACAGGGGGCAGAAGCTTTCTTT,CASSFPGQGAEAFF,TRBJ1-1,NA,TRBV19,TRBD1
TGTGCCAGCAGCTTGTACAGCGGGGCCTACGAGCAGTACTTC,CASSLYSGAYEQYF,TRBJ2-7,NA,TRBV5-5,TRBD2
TGTGCCAGCCCCGAGGAGGGGGCGCGGAAAGCTGATGAAAAACTGTTTTTT,CASPEEGARKADEKLFF,TRBJ1-4,once,TRBV21-1,NA
TGCGCCAGCAGCCCGCAGGGGGTGAACACTGAAGCTTTCTTT,CASSPQGVNTEAFF,TRBJ1-1,NA,TRBV5-1,TRBD1
TGTGCCAGCAGCTTGGGCTCCGGGACAGGGGGCCAAAAGTACTTC,CASSLGSGTGGQKYF,TRBJ2-7,NA,TRBV11-2,TRBD1
TGCGCCGCCCTAGGGGGGGAGAACACCGGGGAGCTGTTTTTT,CAALGGENTGELFF,TRBJ2-2,NA,TRBV10-2,NA
TGTGCCAGCAGTACCGGGACTAGCGGGGTGCCTCCCTACAATGAGCAGTTCTTC,CASSTGTSGVPPYNEQFF,TRBJ2-1,NA,TRBV3-1/TRBV3-2,TRBD2
TGTGCCAGCAGGTGTTTAAGCGGCCACTCCTACAATGAGCAGTTCTTC,CASRCLSGHSYNEQFF,TRBJ2-1,NA,TRBV6-4,NA
TGTGCCAGCAGCAGGACAGACAATGAGCAGTTCTTC,CASSRTDNEQFF,TRBJ2-1,NA,TRBV6-6,NA
TGTGCCAGCAGCGCTAGACAGGGAGGAGCTGAAAAACTGTTTTTT,CASSARQGGAEKLFF,TRBJ1-4,NA,TRBV7-2,TRBD1
TGTGCCAGCAGTACGAGCGGGGATCAGCCCCAGCATTTT,CASSTSGDQPQHF,TRBJ1-5,NA,TRBV2,NA
TGTGCCAGCAACAATTACCGACAGGGAACAGATACGCAGTATTTT,CASNNYRQGTDTQYF,TRBJ2-3,NA,TRBV27,TRBD1
TGTGCTATGGAGCTTGGGGGGGCTGGAAACACCATATATTTT,CAMELGGAGNTIYF,TRBJ1-3,NA,TRBV30,NA
TGCGCCAGCAGGCAAGACAGTTATTCCTACGAGCAGTACTTC,CASRQDSYSYEQYF,TRBJ2-7,NA,TRBV5-1,NA
TGTGCCAGCAGACAGAGCTCCTATAATTCACCCCTCCACTTT,CASRQSSYNSPLHF,TRBJ1-6,NA,TRBV5-6,NA
TGTGCCAGTAGTATCCTAGCGGGGACCCCCGGGGAGACCCAGTACTTC,CASSILAGTPGETQYF,TRBJ2-5,once,TRBV19,TRBD2
TGTGCCAGCAGCTTCCGACCAGGGGCTGGCTACGAGCAGTACTTC,CASSFRPGAGYEQYF,TRBJ2-7,NA,TRBV5-4,NA
TGTGCCAGCAGTTCTCGACAGGCCCCTTACAATGAGCAGTTCTTC,CASSSRQAPYNEQFF,TRBJ2-1,NA,TRBV6-2/TRBV6-3,NA
TGTGCCAGCACCTCAAGCGGGAGGAGCACAGATACGCAGTATTTT,CASTSSGRSTDTQYF,TRBJ2-3,NA,TRBV3-1/TRBV3-2,TRBD2
TGTGCCAGTAGTATAGGCCAGGGGGCCAGTGAAGCTTTCTTT,CASSIGQGASEAFF,TRBJ1-1,NA,TRBV19,TRBD1
TGTGCCAGTAGTGTCCTAGGAGGCGAGCAGTACTTC,CASSVLGGEQYF,TRBJ2-7,NA,TRBV19,NA
TGTGCCACCAGCAGAGATATACAGGGATATAGCAATCAGCCCCAGCATTTT,CATSRDIQGYSNQPQHF,TRBJ1-5,NA,TRBV15,NA
TGCCTGCACTCCGGGGGGGGGCTAGATTACGAGCAGTACTTC,CLHSGGGLDYEQYF,TRBJ2-7,NA,TRBV5-4,TRBD2